This is a list of T cell receptor beta chains from one sample in a study of PD-L1 blockade in urothelial cancer. The table came from immunoSEQ multiplex PCR; TCRdb's copy has only in-frame clones and leaves some out. The sample holds some 45,000 clones, around 84% seen once. The source was PBMCs, collected around atezolizumab (anti-PD-L1) treatment. Receptor source: a man aged 60-69 years with urothelial cancer. The CDR3 runs from the conserved cysteine through the conserved F or W. A D gene is named only where the DNA matches it firmly. Rows may omit the clone size; those that give it use once, few, many or a size class.

NA,TRBV10-3,TRBJ1-5,TRBD1,CAISVTGDQPQHF,TGTGCCATCAGTGTAACAGGGGATCAGCCCCAGCATTTT
NA,TRBV5-6,TRBJ1-2,NA,CASSLAGGGRGYGYTF,TGTGCCAGCAGCTTGGCTGGGGGCGGTCGTGGCTATGGCTACACCTTC
NA,TRBV19,TRBJ2-2,NA,CASTPPDRRNTGELFF,TGTGCCAGTACTCCACCCGACAGGAGAAACACCGGGGAGCTGTTTTTT
NA,TRBV6-5,TRBJ1-1,NA,CASFKGTGPNTEAFF,TGTGCCAGCTTCAAGGGAACAGGGCCGAACACTGAAGCTTTCTTT
NA,TRBV7-2,TRBJ1-2,TRBD1,CASSPGQGRANYGYTF,TGTGCCAGCAGCCCCGGACAGGGGAGAGCTAACTATGGCTACACCTTC
few,TRBV28,TRBJ1-1,TRBD1,CASSSTGRGTEAFF,TGTGCCAGCAGTTCGACAGGGCGAGGCACTGAAGCTTTCTTT
NA,TRBV5-1,TRBJ2-7,TRBD1,CASRAGTGGHEQYF,TGCGCCAGCAGAGCCGGGACAGGGGGCCACGAGCAGTACTTC
NA,TRBV29-1,TRBJ2-5,TRBD1,CSFAGQGETQYF,TGCAGCTTTGCGGGACAGGGCGAGACCCAGTACTTC
few,TRBV27,TRBJ1-4,TRBD1,CASSLTGQTNEKLFF,TGTGCCAGCAGTTTAACGGGACAGACCAATGAAAAACTGTTTTTT
NA,TRBV19,TRBJ1-1,TRBD1,CASAAVQGGTEAFF,TGTGCCAGCGCAGCCGTACAGGGGGGCACTGAAGCTTTCTTT
NA,TRBV4-2,TRBJ2-5,TRBD2,CASSPSDGGGAGETQYF,TGTGCCAGCAGCCCTAGTGACGGCGGGGGGGCCGGAGAGACCCAGTACTTC
NA,TRBV5-1,TRBJ1-1,TRBD1,CASSLGTGVTEAFF,TGCGCCAGCAGCTTGGGGACAGGGGTCACTGAAGCTTTCTTT
NA,TRBV6-1,TRBJ1-4,NA,CASQTVLGEKLFF,TGTGCCAGTCAGACAGTCTTAGGGGAAAAACTGTTTTTT
medium-sized,TRBV10-3,TRBJ1-1,NA,CAISVDGGTEAFF,TGTGCCATCAGCGTGGACGGGGGCACTGAAGCTTTCTTT
NA,TRBV6-1,TRBJ2-5,NA,CASSISRTEETQYF,TGTGCCAGCAGTATAAGTAGGACAGAGGAGACCCAGTACTTC
NA,TRBV6-1,TRBJ2-5,NA,CASTPSAIQETQYF,TGTGCCAGCACCCCTAGCGCCATCCAAGAGACCCAGTACTTC
NA,TRBV7-9,TRBJ1-5,NA,CASSSGLQPQHF,TGTGCCAGCAGCTCAGGACTCCAGCCCCAGCATTTT
NA,TRBV6-5,TRBJ1-1,TRBD1,CASSYLPDRAEAFF,TGTGCCAGCAGTTACCTCCCGGACAGGGCTGAAGCTTTCTTT
NA,TRBV6-1,TRBJ1-2,NA,CASKREVYGYTF,TGTGCCAGCAAGCGGGAGGTGTATGGCTACACCTTC
NA,TRBV4-1,TRBJ2-7,TRBD1,CASSQDRDSTYEQYF,TGCGCCAGCAGCCAAGATCGGGACAGCACCTACGAGCAGTACTTC
NA,TRBV7-2,TRBJ2-3,TRBD2,CASSLEAGRGTDTQYF,TGTGCCAGCAGCTTAGAAGCGGGAAGGGGCACAGATACGCAGTATTTT
NA,TRBV2,TRBJ2-1,NA,CAGATEGNEQFF,TGTGCCGGAGCTACGGAGGGCAATGAGCAGTTCTTC
NA,TRBV7-2,TRBJ2-1,NA,CASSSWAGAGNEQFF,TGTGCCAGCAGCTCTTGGGCAGGGGCGGGCAATGAGCAGTTCTTC